Each of the 11 T cell receptor beta chains below was sequenced from the same sample in a study of blood T cell repertoires in COVID-19. This table comes from immunoSEQ multiplex PCR, and its TCRdb copy is limited to in-frame clones, with some not included. The profile shows roughly 71,000 clones, roughly 88% of them singletons. The sequenced material came from peripheral blood. The receptors shown here come from a man between 50 and 59 years old with acute or convalescent COVID-19.

This clone was seen only a few times. The chain joins TRBV4-1 to TRBJ1-5; TRBD1 agrees at 9 bases. Germline CDR1 and CDR2: MGHRA and YSYEKL. V lost 3 bases, J lost 3 bases, and 6 bases stayed unmatched. The CDR3 spans 16 residues. CDR3 in amino acids: CASSQGWTGANQPQHF. CDR3 bases: TGCGCCAGCAGCCAGGGTTGGACAGGGGCCAATCAGCCCCAGCATTTT.

V and J are TRBV9 and TRBJ2-6, with 8 bases aligning to TRBD1. The CDR3 runs to 18 residues. CDR1 is SGDLS and CDR2 is YYNGEE in the germline V gene. The V segment lost 0 bases and the J segment 2 bases; nucleotides outside the gene matches: 7. The chain's CDR3 is CASSVAQQGAAGANVLTF. The CDR3 DNA follows: TGTGCCAGCAGCGTAGCTCAGCAGGGGGCCGCTGGGGCCAACGTCCTGACTTTC.

V usage is TRBV6-5 and J usage is TRBJ1-2; 9 bases are a match to TRBD1. The ends lost 2 bases at V and 0 bases at J; junction bases unmatched: 4. Looked up from germline, CDR1 is MNHEY and CDR2 is SVGAGI. The CDR3 spans 16 residues. In nucleotides, the CDR3 is TGTGCCAGCAGTTACAGGGGACAGGGCGCTAACTATGGCTACACCTTC. It encodes CASSYRGQGANYGYTF.

The gene calls are TRBV2 and TRBJ2-5, with D possibly being TRBD1 (6 bases). V shed 3 bases and J shed 4 bases, with 12 bases lying between them. CDR1 and CDR2 (germline): SNHLY, FYNNEI. CDR3 length: 14 residues. DNA of the CDR3: TGTGCCAGCAGTGACCAGGGGTTCGGAGAGACCCAGTACTTC. This gives the protein CASSDQGFGETQYF.

The chain uses TRBV6-5 and TRBJ1-2, with TRBD1 matching over 9 bases. The CDR3 has 13 amino acids. The J segment lost 6 bases and the V segment lost 6 bases, leaving 5 bases of the junction unmatched. Per the germline V gene, CDR1 is MNHEY and CDR2 is SVGAGI. CDR3 residues: CASRSGTGNGYTF. CDR3 nucleotide sequence: TGTGCCAGCAGATCCGGGACAGGGAATGGCTACACCTTC.

The sample holds a few counts of this clone. The J gene is TRBJ1-2, the V gene TRBV2, with D possibly TRBD1 on 5 matching bases. V lost 8 bases, J lost 3 bases, and 19 bases lay in between. The CDR3 covers 15 residues. Germline V gene lookup returns CDR1 SNHLY and CDR2 FYNNEI. The CDR3 spells CASQTLREGHYGYTF. CDR3 nucleotide sequence: TGTGCCAGCCAGACCCTCCGGGAGGGGCACTATGGCTACACCTTC.

The chain joins TRBV9 to TRBJ1-1; 8 bases are a match to TRBD1. The CDR3 is made up of 18 amino acids. V lost 0 bases and J lost 3; bases outside the gene matches: 13. Germline V CDR1 and CDR2: SGDLS, YYNGEE. The CDR3 DNA reads as TGTGCCAGCAGCGTAGAAGAAGACAGGGGTTACCGTGACACTGAAGCTTTCTTT. Residues: CASSVEEDRGYRDTEAFF.

The chain uses TRBV27 and TRBJ2-7; tentatively, D is TRBD2 (7 bases). Germline V gives CDR1 MNHEY, CDR2 SMNVEV (reference sequence). This CDR3 has 14 residues. Trimming pared 4 bases from V and 3 bases from J, leaving 13 bases between. The CDR3 DNA reads TGTGCCAGCAGTTCTCACAGGGAGGGCTACGAGCAGTACTTC. Amino acids: CASSSHREGYEQYF.

A few counts support this clone. The chain uses TRBV14 and TRBJ1-6; D not resolved. The CDR3 has 15 amino acids. Germline CDR1 and CDR2: SGHDN and FVKESK. V was cut by 1 base and J by 7 bases, with 11 bases left in between. CDR3 amino acids: CASSQVSTSNSPLHF. The CDR3 region has the DNA TGTGCCAGCAGCCAAGTCTCGACAAGCAATTCACCCCTCCACTTT. The full variable domain, completed using reference TRBV14 and TRBJ1-6, is EAGVTQFPSHSVIEKGQTVTLRCDPISGHDNLYWYRRVMGKEIKFLLHFVKESKQDESGMPNNRFLAERTGGTYSTLKVQPAELEDSGVYFCASSQVSTSNSPLHFGNGTRLTVT.

V is TRBV24-1 and J is TRBJ1-5, with TRBD1 identical over 10 bases. CDR3 size: 14 residues. From germline, CDR1 is KGHDR and CDR2 SFDVKD. Trimming took 6 bases from V and 5 from J; bases not matched to a gene: 3. The CDR3 bases are TGTGCCACCAGTTCCGGGACAGGGGATCAGCCCCAGCATTTT. It codes for CATSSGTGDQPQHF.

There are a few counts of this clone. The CDR3 DNA follows: TGTGCCAGCAGTGACGGCAGGGGGCGAGTGGAGAGCAATCAGCCCCAGCATTTT. This codes for CASSDGRGRVESNQPQHF. This chain uses TRBV6-1 with TRBJ1-5; 8 nucleotides agree with TRBD1. V dropped 3 bases and J dropped 1; count of bases not matched to a gene: 11. CDR1 is MNHNS and CDR2 is SASEGT in the germline V gene. CDR3 length equals 18 residues.